The 4 T cell receptor beta chains listed next were all sequenced from one sample in a study of cytomegalovirus exposure and HLA in healthy donors. 60 Vbeta and 13 Jbeta primers were used in PCR. The table came from immunoSEQ multiplex PCR; TCRdb's copy has only in-frame clones and leaves some out. The table includes 160,000 or so clones, roughly 76% detected once. The sequenced material came from PBMCs. These receptors were collected from a woman aged 18-30 years in good health and CMV-seropositive.

The rearrangement joins TRBV14 to TRBJ2-1; 7 bases line up with TRBD2. Unmatched junction bases numbered 0, after V lost 4 bases and J lost 0 bases. The CDR3 spans 14 residues. Germline-derived CDR1 and CDR2 are SGHDN and FVKESK. The CDR3 region is CASSRGGSYNEQFF. For the CDR3, the DNA is TGTGCCAGCAGCCGGGGGGGCTCCTACAATGAGCAGTTCTTC.

This chain uses TRBV5-1 with TRBJ2-7; 9 nucleotides line up with TRBD1. Germline CDR1 and CDR2: SGHRS and YFSETQ. Trimming took 4 bases from V and 3 from J; bases not matched to a gene: 5. The CDR3 has 14 amino acids. The CDR3 DNA follows: TGCGCCAGCAGCCCCCGGGACAGGGTCTACGAGCAGTACTTC. Translation: CASSPRDRVYEQYF.

J is TRBJ1-1 and V is TRBV4-1, with D possibly matching TRBD1 (6 bases). This CDR3 contains 13 residues. Germline V lookup: CDR1 MGHRA, CDR2 YSYEKL. Trimming took off 4 bases at V and 4 bases at J, with 10 bases between the two ends. The CDR3 nucleotides read TGCGCCAGCAGCCGTGTACAGGGCACTGAAGCTTTCTTT. Encoded protein: CASSRVQGTEAFF.

The chain employs TRBV7-8 and TRBJ1-5; D is unclear. The V end lost 1 base, the J end lost 7 bases, and 8 bases lay between the germline ends. CDR3 size: 13 residues. In germline, CDR1 is SGHVS, CDR2 FQNEAQ. The CDR3 sequence is CASSLGRSQPQHF. The CDR3 DNA sequence: TGTGCCAGCAGCTTAGGCAGGTCGCAGCCCCAGCATTTT.